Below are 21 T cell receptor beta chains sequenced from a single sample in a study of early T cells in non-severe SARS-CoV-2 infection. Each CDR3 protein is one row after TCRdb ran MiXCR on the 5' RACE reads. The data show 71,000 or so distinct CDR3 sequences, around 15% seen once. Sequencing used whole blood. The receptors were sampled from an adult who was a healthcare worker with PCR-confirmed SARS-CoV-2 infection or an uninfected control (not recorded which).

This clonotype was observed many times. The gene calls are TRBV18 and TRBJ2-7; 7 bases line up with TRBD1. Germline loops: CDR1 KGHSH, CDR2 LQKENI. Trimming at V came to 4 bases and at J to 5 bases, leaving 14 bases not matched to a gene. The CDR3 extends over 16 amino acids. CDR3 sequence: CASSRSGTVTTNEQYF. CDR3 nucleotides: TGTGCCAGCTCACGATCCGGGACAGTAACTACCAACGAGCAGTACTTC.

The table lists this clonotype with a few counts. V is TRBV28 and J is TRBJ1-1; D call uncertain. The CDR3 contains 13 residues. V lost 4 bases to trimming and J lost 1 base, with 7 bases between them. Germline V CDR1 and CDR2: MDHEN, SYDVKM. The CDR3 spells CASSYHGNTEAFF. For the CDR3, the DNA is TGTGCCAGCAGTTACCACGGGAACACTGAAGCTTTCTTT.

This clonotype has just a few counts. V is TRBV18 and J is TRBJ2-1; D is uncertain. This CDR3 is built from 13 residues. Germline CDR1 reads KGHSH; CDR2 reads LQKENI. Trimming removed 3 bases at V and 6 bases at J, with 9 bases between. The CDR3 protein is CASSPATGNEQFF. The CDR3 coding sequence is TGTGCCAGCTCACCGGCCACTGGCAATGAGCAGTTCTTC.

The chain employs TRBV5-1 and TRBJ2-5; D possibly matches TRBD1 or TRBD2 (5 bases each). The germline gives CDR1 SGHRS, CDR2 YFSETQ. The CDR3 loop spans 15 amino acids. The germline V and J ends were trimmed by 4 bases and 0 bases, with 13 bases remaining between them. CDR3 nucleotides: TGCGCCAGCAGCCGCCGGGACGCTGACCAAGAGACCCAGTACTTC. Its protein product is CASSRRDADQETQYF.

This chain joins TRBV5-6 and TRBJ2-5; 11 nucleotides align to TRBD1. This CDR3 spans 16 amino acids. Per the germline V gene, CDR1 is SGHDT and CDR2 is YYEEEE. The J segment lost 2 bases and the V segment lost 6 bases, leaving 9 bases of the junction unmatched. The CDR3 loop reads CASTPWTGGLQETQYF. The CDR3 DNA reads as TGTGCCAGCACCCCATGGACAGGGGGCTTGCAAGAGACCCAGTACTTC.

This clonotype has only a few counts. Here the CDR3 reads CASSKALSRDPYNEQFF. The CDR3 DNA is TGTGCCAGCAGCAAAGCGCTTTCCAGGGACCCCTACAATGAGCAGTTCTTC. This sequence joins TRBV21-1 and TRBJ2-1; the table assigns TRBD1, which was not confirmed against the DNA. TRBV21-1 is labeled a pseudogene. CDR3 size: 17 residues.

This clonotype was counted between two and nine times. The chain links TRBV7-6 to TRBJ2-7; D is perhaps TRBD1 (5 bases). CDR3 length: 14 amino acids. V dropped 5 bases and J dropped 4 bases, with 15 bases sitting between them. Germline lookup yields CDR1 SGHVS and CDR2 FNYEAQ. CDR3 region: CASSQETGPYEQYF. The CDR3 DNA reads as TGTGCCAGCAGCCAAGAAACAGGTCCTTACGAGCAGTACTTC. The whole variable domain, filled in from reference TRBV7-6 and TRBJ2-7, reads GAGVSQSPRYKVTKRGQDVALRCDPISGHVSLYWYRQALGQGPEFLTYFNYEAQQDKSGLPNDRFSAERPEGSISTLTIQRTEQRDSAMYRCASSQETGPYEQYFGPGTRLTVT.

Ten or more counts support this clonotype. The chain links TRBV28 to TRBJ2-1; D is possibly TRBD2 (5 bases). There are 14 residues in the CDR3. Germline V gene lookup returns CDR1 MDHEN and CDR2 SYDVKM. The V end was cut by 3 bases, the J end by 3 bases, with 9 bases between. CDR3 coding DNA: TGTGCCAGCAGTTTCGGGGTCATCTACAATGAGCAGTTCTTC. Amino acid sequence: CASSFGVIYNEQFF.

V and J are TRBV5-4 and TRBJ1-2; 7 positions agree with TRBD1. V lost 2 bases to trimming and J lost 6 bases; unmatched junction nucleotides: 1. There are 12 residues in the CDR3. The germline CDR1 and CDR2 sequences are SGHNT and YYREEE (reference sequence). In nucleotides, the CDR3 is TGTGCCAGCAGCTTCGGACAGGATGGCTACACCTTC. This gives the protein CASSFGQDGYTF.

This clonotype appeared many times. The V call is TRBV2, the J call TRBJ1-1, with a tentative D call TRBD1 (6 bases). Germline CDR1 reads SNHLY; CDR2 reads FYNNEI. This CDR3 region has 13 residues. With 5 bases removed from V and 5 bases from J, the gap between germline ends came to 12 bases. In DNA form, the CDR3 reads TGTGCCAGCAGTACCACAGGGAGGACTGAAGCTTTCTTT. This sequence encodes CASSTTGRTEAFF.

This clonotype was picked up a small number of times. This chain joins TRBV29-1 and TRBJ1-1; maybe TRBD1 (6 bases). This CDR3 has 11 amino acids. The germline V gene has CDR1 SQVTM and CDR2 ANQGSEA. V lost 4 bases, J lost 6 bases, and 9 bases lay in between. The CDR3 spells CSVVDSSEAFF. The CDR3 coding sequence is TGCAGCGTTGTGGACAGCTCTGAAGCTTTCTTT.

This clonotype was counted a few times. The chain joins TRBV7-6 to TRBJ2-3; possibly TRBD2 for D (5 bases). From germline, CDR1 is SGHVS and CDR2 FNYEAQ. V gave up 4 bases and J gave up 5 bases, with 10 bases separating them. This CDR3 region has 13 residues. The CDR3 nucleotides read TGTGCCAGCAGCTACGGACGGGGAGATACGCAGTATTTT. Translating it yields CASSYGRGDTQYF.

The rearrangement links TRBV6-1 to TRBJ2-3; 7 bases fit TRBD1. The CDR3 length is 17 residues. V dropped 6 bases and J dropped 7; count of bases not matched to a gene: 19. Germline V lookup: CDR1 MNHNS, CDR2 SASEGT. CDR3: CASSQPGHRGMGNTQYF. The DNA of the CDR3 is TGTGCCAGCAGCCAACCAGGGCACAGGGGAATGGGCAATACGCAGTATTTT.

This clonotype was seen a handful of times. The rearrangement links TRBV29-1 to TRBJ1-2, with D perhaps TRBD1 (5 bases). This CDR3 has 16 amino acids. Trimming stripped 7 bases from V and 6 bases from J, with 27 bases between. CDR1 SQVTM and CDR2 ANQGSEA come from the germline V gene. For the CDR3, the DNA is TGCAGCGCAAAAAGATCGTTGGGGACGGCCATTGATGGCTACACCTTC. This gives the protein CSAKRSLGTAIDGYTF.

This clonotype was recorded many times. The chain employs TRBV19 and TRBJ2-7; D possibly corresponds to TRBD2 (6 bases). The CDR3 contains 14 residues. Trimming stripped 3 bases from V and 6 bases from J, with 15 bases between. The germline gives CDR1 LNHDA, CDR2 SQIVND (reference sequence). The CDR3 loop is CASSIRQEGFEQYF. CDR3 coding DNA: TGTGCCAGTAGTATTCGGCAGGAGGGTTTCGAGCAGTACTTC.

The CDR3 bases are TGTGCCAGCAGTGACAGGGGTCACTATGGCTACACCTTC. Its protein is CASSDRGHYGYTF. The chain employs TRBV2 and TRBJ1-2; perhaps TRBD1 as D (6 bases). The germline gives CDR1 SNHLY, CDR2 FYNNEI. The CDR3 consists of 13 residues. Trimming left V 3 bases short and J 3 bases short, with 8 bases between.

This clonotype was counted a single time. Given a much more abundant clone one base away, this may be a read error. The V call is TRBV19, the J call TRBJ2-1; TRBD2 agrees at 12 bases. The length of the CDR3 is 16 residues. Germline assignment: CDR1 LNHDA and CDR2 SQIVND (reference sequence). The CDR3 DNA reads TGTGCCGGTAGTCGCAGACTAGCGGGAGAATACAATGAGCAGTTCTTC. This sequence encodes CAGSRRLAGEYNEQFF. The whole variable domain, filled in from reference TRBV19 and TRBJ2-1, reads DGGITQSPKYLFRKEGQNVTLSCEQNLNHDAMYWYRQDPGQGLRLIYYSQIVNDFQKGDIAEGYSVSREKKESFPLTVTSAQKNPTAFYLCAGSRRLAGEYNEQFFGPGTRLTVL.

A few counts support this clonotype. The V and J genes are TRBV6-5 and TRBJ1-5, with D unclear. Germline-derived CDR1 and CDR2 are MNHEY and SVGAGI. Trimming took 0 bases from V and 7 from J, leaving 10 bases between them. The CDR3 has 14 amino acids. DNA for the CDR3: TGTGCCAGCAGTTACTCGGCTGAGGGCCAGCCCCAGCATTTT. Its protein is CASSYSAEGQPQHF.

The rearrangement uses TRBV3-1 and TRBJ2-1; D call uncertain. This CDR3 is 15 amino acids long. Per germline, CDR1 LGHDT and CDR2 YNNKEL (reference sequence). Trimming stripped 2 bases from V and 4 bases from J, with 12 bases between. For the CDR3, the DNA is TGTGCCAGCAGCCAAACCCCTCTCCTTTACAATGAGCAGTTCTTC. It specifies CASSQTPLLYNEQFF.

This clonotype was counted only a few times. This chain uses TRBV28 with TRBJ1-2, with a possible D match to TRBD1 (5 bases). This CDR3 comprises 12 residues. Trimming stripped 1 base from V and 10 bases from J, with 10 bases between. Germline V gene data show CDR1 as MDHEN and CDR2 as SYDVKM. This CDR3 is CASSLSRQTYTF. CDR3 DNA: TGTGCCAGCAGTTTATCAAGACAGACCTACACCTTC.

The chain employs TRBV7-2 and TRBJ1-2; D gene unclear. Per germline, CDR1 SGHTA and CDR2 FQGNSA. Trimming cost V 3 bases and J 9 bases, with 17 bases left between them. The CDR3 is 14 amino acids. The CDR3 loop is CASSFRTDARSYTF. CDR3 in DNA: TGTGCCAGCAGCTTCCGGACTGACGCTAGGAGCTACACCTTC.